These 16 T cell receptor beta chains were sequenced from one sample in a study of control samples from healthy donors and cancer patients. The method was immunoSEQ multiplex PCR; TCRdb's version includes in-frame clones alone and lacks a portion of them. The sample contains roughly 170,000 clones, 85% to 95% of which appear only once. Input material: blood. These receptors were collected from a man aged 18 to 30 in good health.

This clone has only one observation. The V and J genes are TRBV6-1 and TRBJ1-1, with TRBD1 as a possible D gene (6 bases). This CDR3 comprises 15 residues. Germline V gives CDR1 MNHNS, CDR2 SASEGT. The germline V and J ends were trimmed by 1 base and 3 bases, with 12 bases remaining between them. In nucleotides, the CDR3 is TGTGCCAGCAGTGAAGTTCGAGGGGGATACACTGAAGCTTTCTTT. It codes for CASSEVRGGYTEAFF.

The CDR3 sequence is CASSSGTSGETDTQYF. In nucleotides, the CDR3 is TGTGCCAGCAGTTCAGGGACTAGCGGGGAGACAGATACGCAGTATTTT. The chain recombines TRBV7-2 with TRBJ2-3, with TRBD2 matching 13 bases. V was pared by 6 bases and J by 3 bases, with 6 bases of the junction left unmatched. CDR3 length: 16 amino acids. Germline V lookup: CDR1 SGHTA, CDR2 FQGNSA.

This chain connects TRBV20-1 to TRBJ2-5; TRBD1 aligns across 12 bases. Germline V CDR1 and CDR2: DFQATT, SNEGSKA (reference sequence). The V gene end was trimmed by 3 bases and the J gene end by 7 bases; junction bases not matched to a gene: 6. The CDR3 spans 14 residues. The CDR3 nucleotides are TGCAGTGCTAGTAGGGACAGGGGGCTGGGGACCCAGTACTTC. It translates to CSASRDRGLGTQYF.

The rearrangement links TRBV10-3 to TRBJ1-6; tentative D call: TRBD1 (5 bases). This CDR3 is 12 amino acids long. V was cut by 8 bases and J by 7 bases, with 9 bases left in between. Germline V gene sequence: CDR1 ENHRY, CDR2 SYGVKD. This chain's CDR3 is CAIGTPNSPLHF. The CDR3 DNA reads TGTGCCATCGGGACGCCCAATTCACCCCTCCACTTT.

The rearrangement uses TRBV12-3 or TRBV12-4 and TRBJ1-5; D uncertain. V lost 7 bases, J lost 4 bases, and 8 bases lay in between. CDR3 length equals 12 residues. CDR3 residues: CASTDPNQPQHF. The CDR3 DNA reads TGTGCCAGCACCGACCCTAATCAGCCCCAGCATTTT.

This chain links TRBV29-1 with TRBJ2-1; no reliable D call. This CDR3 is 13 amino acids long. Trimming pared 8 bases from V and 0 bases from J, leaving 11 bases between. Germline-derived CDR1 and CDR2 are SQVTM and ANQGSEA. CDR3 in amino acids: CSSNLGSYNEQFF. DNA for the CDR3: TGCAGCAGTAATCTGGGCTCCTACAATGAGCAGTTCTTC.

V usage is TRBV6-4 and J usage is TRBJ2-3; 8 positions agree with TRBD2. Per the germline V gene, CDR1 is MRHNA and CDR2 is SNTAGT. The CDR3 sequence is 16 residues long. J lost 4 bases, V lost 0 bases, and 6 bases had no gene match. DNA of the CDR3: TGTGCCAGCAGTGACTCCCCGGGACTAGGGTCAGATACGCAGTATTTT. Its translation: CASSDSPGLGSDTQYF.

The chain uses TRBV2 and TRBJ1-1; 7 bases line up with TRBD1. After removal of 2 bases from V and 3 bases from J, the junction contained 6 bases not matched to a gene. Germline V gene lookup returns CDR1 SNHLY and CDR2 FYNNEI. CDR3 length: 15 amino acids. Written as DNA, the CDR3 is TGTGCCAGCAGTGAAACGGACAGGATAGACACTGAAGCTTTCTTT. This gives the protein CASSETDRIDTEAFF.

The CDR3 here is CASSGSSGNEQFF. DNA of the CDR3: TGTGCCAGCTCAGGTAGTTCGGGAAATGAGCAGTTCTTC. J is TRBJ2-1 and V is TRBV18; D might be TRBD2 (5 bases). From germline, CDR1 is KGHSH and CDR2 LQKENI. The ends were cut back, 5 bases at V and 7 bases at J, with 12 bases in the middle. The CDR3 consists of 13 residues. Full variable domain (rest looked up from reference TRBV18 and TRBJ2-1): NAGVMQNPRHLVRRRGQEARLRCSPMKGHSHVYWYRQLPEEGLKFMVYLQKENIIDESGMPKERFSAEFPKEGPSILRIQQVVRGDSAAYFCASSGSSGNEQFFGPGTRLTVL.

The chain has TRBV18 and TRBJ1-5, with a tentative D call TRBD1 (5 bases). This CDR3 region has 15 residues. The V end was cut by 2 bases, the J end by 5 bases, with 13 bases between. Germline CDR1 is KGHSH and CDR2 is LQKENI. The CDR3 spells CASSPWDGLYQPQHF. The CDR3 DNA sequence: TGTGCCAGCTCACCATGGGACGGACTATATCAGCCCCAGCATTTT.

V usage is TRBV14 and J usage is TRBJ1-2; D not resolved. Germline lookup yields CDR1 SGHDN and CDR2 FVKESK. Trimming took 3 bases from V and 5 from J, leaving 10 bases between them. The CDR3 length is 13 residues. The CDR3 here is CASSQSPVYGYTF. Written as DNA, the CDR3 is TGTGCCAGCAGCCAGAGCCCAGTATATGGCTACACCTTC.

The chain links TRBV6-5 to TRBJ2-1; TRBD1 matches 12 bases. Germline-derived CDR1 and CDR2 are MNHEY and SVGAGI. V gave up 8 bases and J gave up 8 bases; unmatched junction bases: 7. This CDR3 has 14 amino acids. The CDR3 coding sequence is TGTGCCAGCCGCCGGGACAGGGGGCTCGATGAGCAGTTCTTC. It specifies CASRRDRGLDEQFF.

The chain recombines TRBV2 with TRBJ2-5; TRBD2 aligns across 9 bases. V trimming: 1 base; J trimming: 6 bases; junction bases outside the gene matches: 3. The CDR3 is made up of 14 amino acids. CDR1 and CDR2 (germline): SNHLY, FYNNEI. CDR3 nucleotides: TGTGCCAGCAGTGAAGGGCGGGGGGGCCAGACCCAGTACTTC. It encodes CASSEGRGGQTQYF.

This clone is a singleton in its sample. The V gene is TRBV7-3, the J gene TRBJ2-3; D gene unclear. Between the trimmed V and J ends, which lost 1 base and 2 bases, there was a span of 10 bases. Germline V gene data show CDR1 as SGHTA and CDR2 as FQGTGA. CDR3 size: 15 residues. CDR3 amino acids: CASSLNGQHTDTQYF. CDR3 DNA: TGTGCCAGCAGCTTAAATGGGCAGCACACAGATACGCAGTATTTT.

The J gene is TRBJ2-1, the V gene TRBV25-1, with D perhaps TRBD2 (5 bases). The V gene lost 4 bases and the J gene lost 5 bases, with 12 bases spanning the gap. This CDR3 comprises 14 residues. CDR1 is MGHDK, CDR2 SYGVNS, per germline. CDR3 in amino acids: CASSVPWENNEQFF. In DNA form, the CDR3 reads TGTGCCAGCAGTGTACCCTGGGAGAACAATGAGCAGTTCTTC.

The chain is built from TRBV6-5 and TRBJ1-5; D might be TRBD1 (6 bases). The CDR3 is 13 amino acids. Trimming stripped 1 base from V and 9 bases from J, with 10 bases between. CDR1 is MNHEY, CDR2 SVGAGI, per germline. CDR3 coding DNA: TGTGCCAGCAGTTACTTCGGGGGGCGGCCCCAGCATTTT. Translation: CASSYFGGRPQHF.